Shown below are 26 T cell receptor beta chains from a single sample sequenced in a study of blood T cell repertoires in COVID-19. Sequenced by immunoSEQ multiplex PCR; TCRdb stores in-frame clones only, minus some. This table holds almost 200,000 clones, roughly 77% found once. Sequencing input: peripheral blood. These receptor sequences come from a woman in her thirties or forties with COVID-19, enrolled during active disease.

This chain connects TRBV5-4 to TRBJ2-2, with 10 bases aligning to TRBD2. CDR3 length: 18 residues. The J segment lost 1 base and the V segment lost 4 bases, leaving 10 bases of the junction unmatched. The germline gives CDR1 SGHNT, CDR2 YYREEE (reference sequence). CDR3 coding DNA: TGTGCCAGCAGCCGGAGCGGGGGGGCCGTGATGAACACCGGGGAGCTGTTTTTT. Amino acids: CASSRSGGAVMNTGELFF.

The V call is TRBV28, the J call TRBJ1-1; unclear D gene. Germline CDR1 and CDR2: MDHEN and SYDVKM. V lost 4 bases, J lost 5 bases, and 14 bases lay in between. The CDR3 is 14 amino acids. The CDR3 sequence: CASSSPGSRTEAFF. In DNA, the CDR3 is TGTGCCAGCAGTTCCCCCGGGAGTCGAACTGAAGCTTTCTTT.

This chain connects TRBV7-4 to TRBJ2-7; a possible D gene is TRBD1 (6 bases). Trimming took 3 bases from V and 6 from J, leaving 15 bases between them. The CDR3 extends over 14 amino acids. Germline V gene sequence: CDR1 SGHVT, CDR2 SQSDAQ. CDR3 sequence: CASSLNRVPSEQYF. CDR3 DNA sequence: TGTGCCAGCAGCTTGAACAGGGTACCAAGCGAGCAGTACTTC.

The rearrangement links TRBV7-2 to TRBJ2-1; D uncertain. The V gene's germline CDR1 is SGHTA and CDR2 FQGNSA. The V gene lost 5 bases and the J gene lost 0 bases, with 8 bases spanning the gap. This CDR3 contains 14 residues. This CDR3 reads CASSMWSSYNEQFF. The CDR3 nucleotides read TGTGCCAGCAGCATGTGGAGCTCCTACAATGAGCAGTTCTTC. The variable domain in full, with the rest retrieved from reference TRBV7-2 and TRBJ2-1, is GAGVSQSPSNKVTEKGKDVELRCDPISGHTALYWYRQSLGQGLEFLIYFQGNSAPDKSGLPSDRFSAERTGGSVSTLTIQRTQQEDSAVYLCASSMWSSYNEQFFGPGTRLTVL.

The chain combines TRBV19 with TRBJ2-7; D call uncertain. V lost 6 bases and J lost 3, with 18 bases in between. This CDR3 is 15 amino acids long. The germline V gene encodes CDR1 LNHDA and CDR2 SQIVND (reference sequence). The CDR3 DNA sequence: TGTGCCAGTAGACTTAAGCAAGGCCCAGGCTACGAGCAGTACTTC. Translation: CASRLKQGPGYEQYF.

J is TRBJ2-3 and V is TRBV5-1, with a tentative D call TRBD1 (6 bases). The CDR3 sequence is 16 residues long. V gave up 4 bases and J gave up 4 bases, with 19 bases separating them. From germline, CDR1 is SGHRS and CDR2 YFSETQ. CDR3 in DNA: TGCGCCAGCAGCGCTCCCGGGACAAGAGGGGCAGATACGCAGTATTTT. Residues: CASSAPGTRGADTQYF.

The chain links TRBV18 to TRBJ1-1, with a weak D call TRBD1 (5 bases). The CDR3 covers 15 residues. In germline, CDR1 is KGHSH, CDR2 LQKENI. V lost 3 bases and J 8 bases, leaving 19 bases between the germline ends. The CDR3 DNA reads as TGTGCCAGCTCACCGTTACAAGGGGCGTCCCACGAAGCTTTCTTT. It encodes CASSPLQGASHEAFF.

The chain links TRBV27 to TRBJ1-5; D might be TRBD1 (5 bases). The germline V gene has CDR1 MNHEY and CDR2 SMNVEV (reference sequence). The CDR3 sequence is 15 residues long. The V gene lost 8 bases and the J gene lost 1 base, with 15 bases spanning the gap. The CDR3 bases are TGTGCCAGCTCCCGGGACTGGATGAGCAATCAGCCCCAGCATTTT. Translated, it gives CASSRDWMSNQPQHF.

This sequence joins TRBV4-2 and TRBJ2-1, with unresolved D. CDR3 size: 16 residues. Trimming pared 1 base from V and 0 bases from J, leaving 10 bases between. The germline V gene encodes CDR1 LGHNA and CDR2 YNFKEQ. CDR3 loop: CASSQVSLSSYNEQFF. The DNA of the CDR3 is TGTGCCAGCAGCCAAGTGTCTCTAAGCTCCTACAATGAGCAGTTCTTC.

This chain connects TRBV6-5 to TRBJ2-3; TRBD2 agrees at 9 bases. Germline CDR1 is MNHEY and CDR2 is SVGAGI. The CDR3 contains 14 residues. The junction had 6 bases not matched to a gene; V was cut back by 2 bases and J by 9 bases. This CDR3 is CASSYGGRAGTQYF. DNA of the CDR3: TGTGCCAGCAGTTACGGCGGGAGGGCGGGGACGCAGTATTTT.

The J gene is TRBJ1-2, the V gene TRBV3-1 (or the pseudogene TRBV3-2); TRBD1 aligns across 7 bases. This CDR3 spans 12 amino acids. The V and J ends lost 3 bases and 7 bases, in that order; junction bases with no gene match: 2. The V gene's germline CDR1 is LGHDT and CDR2 YNNKEL (reference sequence). CDR3: CASSQNRGGYTF. CDR3 DNA sequence: TGTGCCAGCAGCCAGAACAGGGGTGGCTACACCTTC.

The chain joins TRBV10-1 to TRBJ2-3; no firm D call. The CDR3 spans 13 residues. V shed 4 bases and J shed 2 bases, with 7 bases lying between them. Germline V gene sequence: CDR1 WNHNN, CDR2 SYGVQD (reference sequence). The DNA for the CDR3 is TGCGCCAGCAGTGGTAGTTTCACAGATACGCAGTATTTT. It translates to CASSGSFTDTQYF.

The chain combines TRBV5-1 with TRBJ2-7; 7 nucleotides agree with TRBD2. Germline loops: CDR1 SGHRS, CDR2 YFSETQ. The junction had 10 bases not matched to a gene; V was cut back by 1 base and J by 3 bases. This CDR3 has 16 residues. CDR3 sequence: CASSLFQLARIYEQYF. The CDR3 DNA reads as TGCGCCAGCAGCTTGTTTCAACTAGCGCGAATCTACGAGCAGTACTTC.

The genes are TRBV5-1 and TRBJ1-2; possible D gene TRBD1, 5 bases. V lost 0 bases, J lost 7 bases, and 10 bases lay in between. The CDR3 consists of 13 residues. Germline V CDR1 and CDR2: SGHRS, YFSETQ. The CDR3 spells CASSLENGGGYTF. CDR3 DNA: TGCGCCAGCAGCTTGGAAAACGGGGGTGGCTACACCTTC.

This clone occurred a few times. Other DNA sequences in this sample translate to the same CDR3. The chain combines TRBV7-2 with TRBJ1-5, with D tentatively TRBD1 (6 bases). The V end lost 5 bases, the J end lost 5 bases, and 10 bases lay between the germline ends. The CDR3 runs to 13 residues. CDR1 is SGHTA, CDR2 FQGNSA, per germline. The CDR3 DNA reads TGTGCCAGCAGCCTACAGGGAGATCAGCCCCAGCATTTT. It is translated as CASSLQGDQPQHF.

This rearrangement joins TRBV6-5 to TRBJ1-5, with TRBD1 matching 7 bases. The CDR3 sequence is 14 residues long. CDR1 MNHEY and CDR2 SVGAGI come from the germline V gene. Losses at the gene ends were 6 bases for V and 5 bases for J; bases not matched to a gene: 7. CDR3 nucleotides: TGTGCCAGCAGCACAGACAGGGTAGATCAGCCCCAGCATTTT. Translation: CASSTDRVDQPQHF.

The gene calls are TRBV7-3 and TRBJ2-3; 11 bases map to TRBD2. Germline values: CDR1 SGHTA, CDR2 FQGTGA. The CDR3 consists of 15 residues. V was pared by 6 bases and J by 3 bases, with 5 bases of the junction left unmatched. CDR3: CASSPLAGETDTQYF. CDR3 DNA: TGTGCCAGCAGTCCACTAGCGGGGGAAACAGATACGCAGTATTTT.

The chain joins TRBV6-2 or TRBV6-3 to TRBJ1-1; D is uncertain. This CDR3 spans 14 amino acids. Trimming removed 3 bases from V and 4 bases from J, with 12 bases in between. In germline, CDR1 is MNHEY, CDR2 SVGEGT. The CDR3 bases are TGTGCCAGCAGTTATGGGCAGGCGGGCACTGAAGCTTTCTTT. As protein: CASSYGQAGTEAFF.

This chain joins TRBV9 and TRBJ2-1; maybe TRBD1 (5 bases). Germline V gene data show CDR1 as SGDLS and CDR2 as YYNGEE. The V end lost 5 bases, the J end lost 10 bases, and 16 bases lay between the germline ends. This CDR3 region has 13 residues. CDR3 nucleotide sequence: TGTGCCAGCAGGCCCCAGGGCCGCAACGAGCAGTTCTTC. Amino acid sequence: CASRPQGRNEQFF.

V usage is TRBV9 and J usage is TRBJ2-1; 7 nucleotides line up with TRBD2. CDR1 SGDLS and CDR2 YYNGEE come from the germline V gene. The CDR3 runs 15 residues. The ends lost 4 bases at V and 5 bases at J; junction bases unmatched: 9. The CDR3 spells CASSSLGGRDNEQFF. In DNA, the CDR3 is TGTGCCAGCAGCTCCTTGGGGGGGAGGGACAATGAGCAGTTCTTC.

The chain has TRBV6-1 and TRBJ1-2; tentative D call: TRBD1 (6 bases). V was cut by 3 bases and J by 2 bases, with 13 bases left in between. This CDR3 has 15 residues. In germline, CDR1 is MNHNS, CDR2 SASEGT. This chain's CDR3 is CASSDLTGPNYGYTF. In nucleotides, the CDR3 is TGTGCCAGCAGTGACCTGACAGGCCCCAACTATGGCTACACCTTC.

This chain links TRBV19 with TRBJ1-2; TRBD1 aligns across 7 bases. The trim removed 10 bases at V and 2 bases at J, leaving 7 bases unmatched. CDR1 and CDR2 (germline): LNHDA, SQIVND (reference sequence). The CDR3 has 13 residues. Here the CDR3 reads CATNTGQNYGYTF. CDR3 coding DNA: TGTGCCACAAATACGGGACAGAACTATGGCTACACCTTC.

The gene calls are TRBV10-3 and TRBJ1-1, with D perhaps matching TRBD1 (5 bases). The V end was cut by 3 bases, the J end by 11 bases, with 13 bases between. Germline CDR1 is ENHRY and CDR2 is SYGVKD. The length of the CDR3 is 12 residues. CDR3 coding DNA: TGTGCCATCAGTGAACGGGGGGAGATGGCTTTCTTT. It specifies CAISERGEMAFF.

The chain employs TRBV5-1 and TRBJ2-1; TRBD2 matches 7 bases. V lost 2 bases, J lost 3 bases, and 8 bases stayed unmatched. The germline V gene has CDR1 SGHRS and CDR2 YFSETQ. CDR3 size: 16 residues. The CDR3 here is CASSFPGLTVYNEQFF. DNA for the CDR3: TGCGCCAGCAGCTTTCCGGGACTAACAGTCTACAATGAGCAGTTCTTC.

This clone turned up a few times. The chain couples TRBV5-1 to TRBJ2-1; 13 nucleotides match TRBD2. Per germline, CDR1 SGHRS and CDR2 YFSETQ. CDR3 length equals 16 residues. With 6 bases clipped from V and 4 bases from J, the junction kept 7 bases outside the gene matches. CDR3 sequence reads: CASTRTSGSLYNEQFF. CDR3 in DNA: TGCGCCAGCACACGGACTAGCGGGAGTCTATACAATGAGCAGTTCTTC.

The chain links TRBV12-3 or TRBV12-4 to TRBJ1-2; D is undetermined. The CDR3 sequence is 11 residues long. Trimming removed 6 bases at V and 13 bases at J, with 15 bases between. The CDR3 DNA sequence: TGTGCCAGCAGCTCCCTTGAGATTATCACCTTC. This translates into CASSSLEIITF.